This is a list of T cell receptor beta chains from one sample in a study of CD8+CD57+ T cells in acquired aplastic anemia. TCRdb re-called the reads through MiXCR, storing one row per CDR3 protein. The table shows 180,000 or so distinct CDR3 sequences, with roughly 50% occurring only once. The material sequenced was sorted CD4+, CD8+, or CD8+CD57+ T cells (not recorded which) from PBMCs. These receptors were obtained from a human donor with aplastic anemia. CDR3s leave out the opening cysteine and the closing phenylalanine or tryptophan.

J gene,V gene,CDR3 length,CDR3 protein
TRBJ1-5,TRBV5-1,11,ASSLSGDQPQH
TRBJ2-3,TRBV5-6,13,ASSLKTGGTDTQY
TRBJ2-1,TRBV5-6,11,ASSFTGYNEQF
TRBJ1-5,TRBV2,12,ASSDRGNNQPQH
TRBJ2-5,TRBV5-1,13,ASSGGTGGLETQY
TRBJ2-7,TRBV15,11,ATSRDRLGEQY
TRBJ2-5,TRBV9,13,ASSPAAGRQETQY
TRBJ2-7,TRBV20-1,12,SAREGQGTYEQY
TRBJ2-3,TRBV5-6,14,ASSLGSAMYTDTQY
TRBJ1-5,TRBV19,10,ASSTGGGPQH
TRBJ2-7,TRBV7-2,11,ASRESGTYEQY
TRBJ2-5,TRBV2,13,ASSDGQGTPETQY
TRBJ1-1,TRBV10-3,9,AIMDSTEAF
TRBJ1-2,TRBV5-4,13,ASSLISTDNYGYT
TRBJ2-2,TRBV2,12,ASSLQRGTGELF
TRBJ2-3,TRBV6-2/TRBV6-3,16,ASKLRPGTGGRTDTQY
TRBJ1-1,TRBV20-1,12,SARPMPLDTEAF
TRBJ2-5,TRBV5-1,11,ASSLEPVGTQY
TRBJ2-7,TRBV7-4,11,ASSLGQPYEQY
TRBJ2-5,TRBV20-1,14,SARVPGRGAGETQY
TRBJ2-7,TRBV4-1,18,ASSQESRGRGLAGTYEQY
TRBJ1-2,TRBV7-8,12,ASSLGAADYGYT
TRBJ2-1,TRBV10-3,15,AFSEPFSGGARNEQS
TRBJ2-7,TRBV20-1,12,SARDRRSSYEQY
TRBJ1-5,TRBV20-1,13,SAPGHPGPHQPQH
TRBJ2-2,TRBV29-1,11,SVAEGLAGELF
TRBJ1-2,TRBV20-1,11,SAQTGPSRRGT
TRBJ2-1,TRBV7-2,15,ASSPRLAGGLSNEQF
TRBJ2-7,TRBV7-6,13,ASSFRDYGAYEQY
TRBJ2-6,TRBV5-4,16,ASSVHSGQPSGANVLT
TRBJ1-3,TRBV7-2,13,ASSLSRDRGNTIY
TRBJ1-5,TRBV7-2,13,ASSSQGFINQPQH
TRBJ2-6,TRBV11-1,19,ASSFPGRDRGQASGANVLT
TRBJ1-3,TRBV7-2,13,ASSKGTGAGNTIY
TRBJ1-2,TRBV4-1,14,ASSQSIQAVDYGYT
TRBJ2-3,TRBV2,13,ASRGGLAGVDTQY
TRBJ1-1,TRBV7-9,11,ASSHKDLTEAF
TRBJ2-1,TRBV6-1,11,ASSEGGVGEQF
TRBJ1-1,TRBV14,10,ASSQVEQGAF
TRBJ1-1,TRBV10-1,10,ASKRAETEAF
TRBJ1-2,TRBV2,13,ASTWEGGWRYGYT
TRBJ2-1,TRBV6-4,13,ASSEGGGSYNEQF
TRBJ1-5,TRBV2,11,ASRRTPNQPQH
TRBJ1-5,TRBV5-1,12,ASGPGTGGQPQH
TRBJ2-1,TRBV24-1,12,ATAGGGPYNEQF
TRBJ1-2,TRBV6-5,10,ASSYSTPGYT
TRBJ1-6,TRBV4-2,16,ASSQGGAGWTDNSPPH
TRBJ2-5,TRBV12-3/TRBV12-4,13,ASSSTTGNTETQY
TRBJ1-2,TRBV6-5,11,ASSSAGVYGYT